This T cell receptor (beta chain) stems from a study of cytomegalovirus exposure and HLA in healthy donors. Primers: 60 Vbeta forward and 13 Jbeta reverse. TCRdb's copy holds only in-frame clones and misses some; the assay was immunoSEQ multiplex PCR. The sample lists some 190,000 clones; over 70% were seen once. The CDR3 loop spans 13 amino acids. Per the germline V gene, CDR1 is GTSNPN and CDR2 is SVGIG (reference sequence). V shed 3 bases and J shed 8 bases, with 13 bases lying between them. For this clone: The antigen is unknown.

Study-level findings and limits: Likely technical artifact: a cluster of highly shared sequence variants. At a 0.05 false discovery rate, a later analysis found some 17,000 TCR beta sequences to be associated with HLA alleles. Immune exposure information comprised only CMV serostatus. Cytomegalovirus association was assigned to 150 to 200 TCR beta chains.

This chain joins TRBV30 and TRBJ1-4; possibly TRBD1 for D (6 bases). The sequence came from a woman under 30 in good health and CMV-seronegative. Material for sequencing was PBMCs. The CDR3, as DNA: TGTGCCTGGAGCCTAGGACAGAGAGAAAAACTGTTTTTT. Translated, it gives CAWSLGQREKLFF. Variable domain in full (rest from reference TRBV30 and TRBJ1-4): SQTIHQWPATLVQPVGSPLSLECTVEGTSNPNLYWYRQAAGRGLQLLFYSVGIGQISSEVPQNLSASRPQDRQFILSSKKLLLSDSGFYLCAWSLGQREKLFFGSGTQLSVL.